These T cell receptor beta chains were read from a single sample in a study of blood T cell repertoires in COVID-19. Clones were sequenced by immunoSEQ multiplex PCR, and TCRdb holds only the in-frame ones, with some missing. The sample shows tens of thousands of clones, 87% of them seen only once. The material sequenced was peripheral blood. These receptors were taken from a man aged 40-49 years with COVID-19, enrolled during active disease. Each CDR3 is given with its conserved first and last residue. D genes are given only for firm matches. Clone sizes are given selectively: once, few, many, or a class where the clone is expanded.

v_call,d_call,j_call,clone_size,cdr3_aa,cdr3_nt
TRBV11-3,TRBD2,TRBJ2-1,-,CASSLYRGGGNEQFF,TGTGCCAGCAGTCTTTACCGGGGCGGGGGGAATGAGCAGTTCTTC
TRBV10-2,TRBD2,TRBJ2-4,-,CASSESGGAGNIQYF,TGCGCCAGCAGTGAAAGCGGGGGGGCCGGGAACATTCAGTACTTC
TRBV15,TRBD1,TRBJ1-4,once,CATSIRGERSGKLFF,TGTGCCACCAGCATCAGGGGGGAACGTTCCGGAAAACTGTTTTTT
TRBV12-3/TRBV12-4,-,TRBJ1-2,-,CASSLDRVYGYTF,TGTGCCAGCAGTTTAGACAGGGTCTATGGCTACACCTTC
TRBV5-1,TRBD1,TRBJ1-2,-,CASSLVRGHGYTF,TGCGCCAGCAGCTTGGTCAGGGGGCATGGCTACACCTTC
TRBV4-1,-,TRBJ1-1,-,CASSQDKGALLNTEAFF,TGCGCCAGCAGCCAGGATAAAGGGGCCCTCCTAAACACTGAAGCTTTCTTT
TRBV2,-,TRBJ2-5,-,CASRDRQETQYF,TGTGCCAGCAGGGACAGACAAGAGACCCAGTACTTC
TRBV4-2,-,TRBJ2-7,-,CASSQDVTGSFYEQYF,TGTGCCAGCAGCCAAGATGTAACGGGTTCGTTCTACGAGCAGTACTTC
TRBV20-1,-,TRBJ2-5,-,CSAQNQETQYF,TGCAGTGCCCAAAATCAAGAGACCCAGTACTTC
TRBV5-6,TRBD1,TRBJ1-1,-,CASSITGANTEAFF,TGTGCCAGCAGCATAACAGGGGCTAACACTGAAGCTTTCTTT
TRBV10-3,TRBD2,TRBJ2-3,once,CAISEKRGATDTQYF,TGTGCCATCAGTGAAAAGCGGGGGGCCACAGATACGCAGTATTTT
TRBV10-3,-,TRBJ2-1,-,CAISEPSFDEQFF,TGTGCCATCAGTGAGCCTAGCTTCGATGAGCAGTTCTTC
TRBV10-3,TRBD2,TRBJ2-1,-,CAISPAGGPMNEQFF,TGTGCCATCAGTCCAGCGGGAGGGCCGATGAATGAGCAGTTCTTC
TRBV19,-,TRBJ2-2,-,CASSIRQGGTGELFF,TGTGCCAGTAGTATACGTCAGGGTGGGACCGGGGAGCTGTTTTTT
TRBV3-1/TRBV3-2,-,TRBJ2-2,-,CASMSERNTGELFF,TGTGCCAGCATGTCGGAGAGGAACACCGGGGAGCTGTTTTTT
TRBV6-5,-,TRBJ1-1,few,CASSRVGGSTEAFF,TGTGCCAGCAGCCGGGTTGGGGGGAGCACTGAAGCTTTCTTT
TRBV27,TRBD1,TRBJ2-5,once,CASSLYRGETQYF,TGTGCCAGCAGTTTATACAGGGGGGAGACCCAGTACTTC
TRBV21-1,-,TRBJ2-3,-,CASSKGGLAAVPDTQYF,TGTGCCAGCAGCAAAGGAGGGCTAGCGGCAGTCCCAGATACGCAGTATTTT
TRBV19,TRBD1,TRBJ1-5,-,CASSIPGGWPQHF,TGTGCCAGTAGTATACCAGGGGGGTGGCCCCAGCATTTT
TRBV19,TRBD2,TRBJ2-3,-,CASSGSGTSGGRAQDTQYF,TGTGCCAGTAGTGGGTCCGGGACTAGCGGGGGTAGGGCTCAAGATACGCAGTATTTT
TRBV30,-,TRBJ2-7,-,CAWSATVSYEQYF,TGTGCCTGGAGTGCCACAGTTTCCTACGAGCAGTACTTC
TRBV3-1/TRBV3-2,TRBD1,TRBJ2-3,-,CASSQARLLGRTGTLRDTQYF,TGTGCCAGCAGCCAAGCCCGCCTTTTGGGTAGGACAGGGACCCTCAGGGATACGCAGTATTTT
TRBV12-3/TRBV12-4,TRBD1,TRBJ1-2,-,CASSRDSYGYTF,TGTGCCAGCAGCCGGGACAGCTATGGCTACACCTTC
TRBV18,TRBD1,TRBJ1-5,-,CASSPTGGNQPQHF,TGTGCCAGCTCACCTACAGGGGGAAATCAGCCCCAGCATTTT
TRBV5-6,-,TRBJ2-7,-,CASSSGEQQYF,TGTGCCAGCAGCTCGGGAGAGCAGCAGTACTTC
TRBV19,-,TRBJ1-2,-,CASSIGPNPNYGYTF,TGTGCCAGTAGTATAGGTCCAAATCCTAACTATGGCTACACCTTC
TRBV9,TRBD2,TRBJ2-3,-,CASSVAAGEPTDTQYF,TGTGCCAGCAGCGTAGCTGCGGGAGAGCCCACAGATACGCAGTATTTT
TRBV5-6,-,TRBJ2-7,-,CASSLAGGLAYEQYF,TGTGCCAGCAGCTTGGCGGGTGGTCTAGCATACGAGCAGTACTTC
TRBV3-1/TRBV3-2,-,TRBJ1-2,-,CASSQVAGNYGYTF,TGTGCCAGCAGCCAAGTTGCAGGAAACTATGGCTACACCTTC
TRBV7-8,-,TRBJ1-6,-,CASSIDPGGSYNSPLHF,TGTGCCAGCAGCATCGACCCGGGGGGCTCCTATAATTCACCCCTCCACTTT
TRBV28,-,TRBJ1-4,-,CASMEGKLFF,TGTGCCAGCATGGAGGGAAAACTGTTTTTT
TRBV28,-,TRBJ1-5,-,CASRLRLSNQPQHF,TGTGCCAGCAGACTACGGCTTAGCAATCAGCCCCAGCATTTT
TRBV7-6,TRBD1,TRBJ2-1,once,CASSLNRGDEQFF,TGTGCCAGCAGCTTGAACAGGGGTGATGAGCAGTTCTTC
TRBV9,TRBD2,TRBJ2-7,-,CASSVDYGGGAREQYF,TGTGCCAGCAGCGTAGACTATGGCGGGGGGGCGAGGGAGCAGTACTTC
TRBV7-8,-,TRBJ1-1,once,CASSIFRGQNTEAFF,TGTGCCAGCAGCATTTTCAGGGGTCAGAACACTGAAGCTTTCTTT
TRBV5-4,-,TRBJ2-7,-,CASSSPGARGAGPTSYEQYF,TGTGCCAGCAGCTCCCCTGGTGCCCGGGGGGCGGGCCCTACTAGCTACGAGCAGTACTTC
TRBV28,-,TRBJ1-6,once,CASSFLYNSPLHF,TGTGCCAGCAGTTTCCTCTATAATTCACCCCTCCACTTT
TRBV2,TRBD1,TRBJ2-7,-,CASSPSDRGEQYF,TGTGCCAGCAGTCCCTCGGACAGGGGCGAGCAGTACTTC
TRBV7-6,-,TRBJ2-5,-,CASSLGTASPGETQYF,TGTGCCAGCAGCTTAGGGACCGCAAGTCCGGGGGAGACCCAGTACTTC
TRBV25-1,-,TRBJ1-1,-,CASRGGENTEAFF,TGTGCCAGCCGGGGGGGTGAGAACACTGAAGCTTTCTTT
TRBV2,TRBD2,TRBJ2-3,-,CASSWTSGGVQDTQYF,TGTGCCAGCAGTTGGACTAGCGGGGGGGTTCAAGATACGCAGTATTTT
TRBV5-6,-,TRBJ1-5,-,CASSLGLGAGNQPQHF,TGTGCCAGCAGCTTGGGGCTGGGGGCTGGAAATCAGCCCCAGCATTTT
TRBV7-2,-,TRBJ1-1,-,CASSLDSVGRAFF,TGTGCCAGCAGCTTAGATTCTGTGGGGCGAGCTTTCTTT
TRBV2,TRBD2,TRBJ2-1,-,CASSEGLGSYNEQFF,TGTGCCAGCAGTGAGGGACTAGGCTCCTACAATGAGCAGTTCTTC
TRBV7-6,-,TRBJ2-5,once,CASSLVLSGHQETQYF,TGTGCCAGCAGCTTAGTTCTATCAGGCCACCAAGAGACCCAGTACTTC
TRBV10-2,TRBD1,TRBJ1-1,-,CASRGQVNTEAFF,TGCGCCAGCAGGGGACAGGTGAACACTGAAGCTTTCTTT
TRBV12-3/TRBV12-4,-,TRBJ2-7,-,CASSYGDTYEQYF,TGTGCCAGCAGTTACGGGGACACCTACGAGCAGTACTTC
TRBV6-6,-,TRBJ2-7,-,CASSLDRSYEQYF,TGTGCCAGCAGCCTCGACAGGTCCTACGAGCAGTACTTC
TRBV2,-,TRBJ1-1,few,CASSLRGEGAFF,TGTGCCAGCAGTCTTCGGGGGGAAGGGGCTTTCTTT
TRBV12-5,-,TRBJ1-6,-,CASGLVRSGATYNSPLHF,TGTGCTAGTGGTTTGGTACGCAGTGGGGCGACCTATAATTCACCCCTCCACTTT
TRBV5-8,-,TRBJ1-1,-,CASSSREPNTEAFF,TGTGCCAGCAGCTCGAGGGAACCGAACACTGAAGCTTTCTTT
TRBV6-1,TRBD1,TRBJ2-7,-,CASSEPGQIRYEQYF,TGTGCCAGCAGTGAGCCGGGACAGATACGTTACGAGCAGTACTTC
TRBV11-2,TRBD2,TRBJ2-5,-,CASSLMGRGYQETQYF,TGTGCCAGCAGCTTAATGGGGCGGGGGTACCAAGAGACCCAGTACTTC
TRBV7-9,-,TRBJ1-1,few,CATSLHGRNTEAFF,TGTGCCACTTCCCTACACGGGAGGAACACTGAAGCTTTCTTT
TRBV30,TRBD1,TRBJ2-7,once,CAWSTGTDYLREQYF,TGTGCCTGGAGCACCGGGACAGACTACCTTAGAGAGCAGTACTTC